This T cell receptor (beta chain) derives from a study of cytomegalovirus exposure and HLA in healthy donors. Background on the study: Assignment to the Caucasian-associated ancestry cluster applied to around 82% of the approximately 400 genotyped donors. Whole-study findings and limits: Upon later analysis, HLA-associated TCR beta chains proved more clonally expanded than other, equally common chains. Later on, a genetic analysis was performed. It linked a missense variant in DCLRE1C with V- and J-gene trimming of TCR beta.

The length of the CDR3 is 11 residues. Germline loops: CDR1 MRHNA, CDR2 SNTAGT. Trimming removed 10 bases at V and 3 bases at J, with 10 bases between. The CMV serostatus of this donor was not recorded. To note about this clone: Antigen specificity is unknown.

PCR involved 60 Vbeta and 13 Jbeta primers. Sequenced by immunoSEQ multiplex PCR; TCRdb stores in-frame clones only, minus some. The top ten clones hold less than 4% of a sample with 95,000 to 150,000 clones, around 77% of them seen once. The chain has TRBV6-4 and TRBJ2-7, with D possibly being TRBD1 (6 bases). This receptor was identified in a human donor in good health. The sequencing sample was made of PBMCs. CDR3 sequence reads: CATLTGYEQYF. CDR3 coding DNA: TGTGCCACCCTGACAGGCTACGAGCAGTACTTC.